This is a list of T cell receptor beta chains from one sample in a study of CD8 T cells in ankylosing spondylitis. Each CDR3 protein gets one entry after TCRdb re-called the 5' RACE reads with MiXCR. The table lists about 170,000 distinct CDR3 sequences, around 17% of them singletons. The source material was blood, either unsorted or a sorted T cell fraction (not recorded which). The receptors shown here come from a male donor with ankylosing spondylitis or in good health (not recorded which). Both conserved end residues are part of each CDR3. The order of the fields is J gene, D gene, clone size, V gene, CDR3 length, CDR3 DNA, CDR3 protein. The D gene is left open where the match is weak. Size tells how often a clone was seen (once, few, many) or the class of an expanded clone, and some rows leave it out.

TRBJ2-7	-	many	TRBV10-2	14	TGCGCCAGCAGTGCCGTCCTAGGGGCCTACGAGCAGTACTTC	CASSAVLGAYEQYF
TRBJ2-1	TRBD2	-	TRBV6-1	15	TGTGCCAGCAGCCCACCTAGCGGGGACGCCAATGAGCAGTTCTTC	CASSPPSGDANEQFF
TRBJ2-7	-	many	TRBV12-3/TRBV12-4	14	TGTGCCAGCAACACAGGGGGGGCAAGAGTAAAGCAGTACTTC	CASNTGGARVKQYF
TRBJ1-4	-	-	TRBV9	13	TGTGCCAGCAGCGCTGGGTATAGGGAAAAACTGTTTTTT	CASSAGYREKLFF
TRBJ1-1	-	-	TRBV12-3/TRBV12-4	12	TGTGCCAGCAGTCCGGGACTCCCTGAAGCTTTCTTT	CASSPGLPEAFF
TRBJ2-3	TRBD2	many	TRBV28	16	TGTGCCAGCAGGAAGACTAGCGGGAGGGCCGGAGATACGCAGTATTTT	CASRKTSGRAGDTQYF
TRBJ1-1	-	few	TRBV30	13	TGTGCCTGGAGTGACGTGGGACTTCATGAAGCTTTCTTT	CAWSDVGLHEAFF
TRBJ2-1	TRBD2	-	TRBV3-1	15	TGTGCCAGCAGCCCAAAGGGGCTAGCGGGAGTTGAGCAGTTCTTC	CASSPKGLAGVEQFF
TRBJ1-1	-	few	TRBV20-1	13	TGCAGTGCTAGGGGCCCCCACGGGAATGAAGCTTTCTTT	CSARGPHGNEAFF
TRBJ2-1	TRBD2	few	TRBV6-2/TRBV6-3	16	TGTGCCAGCAGCCGACCGACTAGCGGGTCCTACAATGAGCAGTTCTTC	CASSRPTSGSYNEQFF